Listed below are T cell receptor beta chains from one sample, sequenced in a study of T cells in Graves' hyperthyroidism and ophthalmopathy. TCRdb re-analysed the multiplex PCR reads in MiXCR, keeping a single row per CDR3 protein. The sample contains 550,000 to 800,000 distinct CDR3 sequences, less than 20% of which appear only once. Material: blood. These receptors all come from a young man with Graves' hyperthyroidism. The CDR3 runs from the conserved cysteine through the conserved F or W. A D gene is named only where the DNA matches it firmly. Not all rows give a size; the values are once, few, many and, for expanded clones, a class.

-,TRBV28,TRBJ2-7,many,TGTGCCAGCAGGGATCAGCAAAGGGGCGAGCAGTACTTC,CASRDQQRGEQYF
-,TRBV11-2,TRBJ2-5,-,TGTGCCAGCAGATCCCCGGGACGGAAAAAAGAGACCCAGTACTTC,CASRSPGRKKETQYF
-,TRBV12-3/TRBV12-4,TRBJ2-1,many,TGTGCCAGCAGCCCAGATATGGCGGGCAATGAGCAGTTCTTC,CASSPDMAGNEQFF
TRBD2,TRBV19,TRBJ2-2,-,TGTGCCAGTAGTAAAAGCGGGAGAGGCGTAATCGGGGAGCTGTTTTTT,CASSKSGRGVIGELFF
-,TRBV3-1,TRBJ2-5,-,TGTGCCAGCAGCCAAGGACAGACTACACAACAAGAGACCCAGTACTTC,CASSQGQTTQQETQYF
-,TRBV20-1,TRBJ2-3,-,TGCAGTGCTACCACCACGGTGTTCCGCACAGATACGCAGTATTTT,CSATTTVFRTDTQYF
-,TRBV5-1,TRBJ1-2,-,TGCGCCAGCAGCTTTCGACAGGATAACTATGGCTACACCTTC,CASSFRQDNYGYTF
TRBD2,TRBV6-9,TRBJ2-7,few,TGTGCCAGCAGTTTTCGACTAGCGGGAGAGGGGGAGCAGTACTTC,CASSFRLAGEGEQYF
TRBD2,TRBV12-3/TRBV12-4,TRBJ2-5,many,TGTGCCAGCAGTCCGTCTGGGCTAGCGGGACATGAGACCCAGTACTTC,CASSPSGLAGHETQYF
-,TRBV4-1,TRBJ2-7,once,TGCGCCAGCAGCCCCTATACGGGGGCCCTCTTCTCCGACCTTAGGTACGAGCAGTACTTC,CASSPYTGALFSDLRYEQYF
-,TRBV3-1,TRBJ1-1,many,TGTGCCAGCAGCCAAGATCTCCTCGGGTCCGGGAACACTGAAGCTTTCTTT,CASSQDLLGSGNTEAFF
TRBD1,TRBV12-3/TRBV12-4,TRBJ2-5,many,TGTGCCAGCAGACTCACAGGGGATCGAGAGACCCAGTACTTC,CASRLTGDRETQYF
-,TRBV19,TRBJ2-7,-,TGTGCCAGTAGTATAGCCCTCAAGTACGAGCAGTACTTC,CASSIALKYEQYF
TRBD1,TRBV7-2,TRBJ2-7,many,TGTGCCAGCAGCTCGAGACAGGGGGGTTACTACGAGCAGTACTTC,CASSSRQGGYYEQYF
-,TRBV15,TRBJ2-7,few,TGTGCCACCAGCAGAGATCCGGGGTCCGAGCAGTACTTC,CATSRDPGSEQYF
-,TRBV27,TRBJ2-1,many,TGTGCCAGCAGTCCTACAGATTACAATGAGCAGTTCTTC,CASSPTDYNEQFF
-,TRBV12-3/TRBV12-4,TRBJ2-5,many,TGTGCCAGCACCCTTGGTAGGGGGGGTGTAGAGACCCAGTACTTC,CASTLGRGGVETQYF
-,TRBV19,TRBJ2-3,few,TGTGCCAGTAGTGTTATGAGCGGGAGCACAGATACGCAGTATTTT,CASSVMSGSTDTQYF
-,TRBV6-1,TRBJ2-7,-,TGTGCCAGCAGTCAGAGGAGTAGCGGAAAGGACGAGCAGTACTTC,CASSQRSSGKDEQYF
TRBD1,TRBV19,TRBJ2-7,few,TGTGCCAGTGGACAGGGGACAATTCCCTACGAGCAGTACTTC,CASGQGTIPYEQYF
-,TRBV7-8,TRBJ2-4,few,TGTGCCAGCAGCCCAGCGAGGGTGGCCAAAAACATTCAGTACTTC,CASSPARVAKNIQYF
TRBD1,TRBV11-3,TRBJ2-4,-,TGTGCCAGCAGCTTACAACAGGGGGTAAACATTCGGTACTTC,CASSLQQGVNIRYF
-,TRBV20-1,TRBJ1-2,few,TGCAGTGCTACCCGGGACGGTAACTATGGCTACACCTTC,CSATRDGNYGYTF
TRBD2,TRBV4-2,TRBJ2-3,few,TGTGCCAGCAGCTCATCTAGCGGGAGAAGCACAGATACGCAGTATTTT,CASSSSSGRSTDTQYF
TRBD2,TRBV7-8,TRBJ2-1,-,TGTGCCAGCAGCGCACCCCTAGCGGGCTTCTACAATGAGCAGTTCTTC,CASSAPLAGFYNEQFF
TRBD2,TRBV11-3,TRBJ2-1,many,TGTGCCAGCAGCCCTACTAGCGGGAAGCATGAGCAGTTCTTC,CASSPTSGKHEQFF
TRBD2,TRBV28,TRBJ2-7,-,TGTGCCAGCAGCCCCACTAGCGGGCCCTCCTACGAGCAGTACTTC,CASSPTSGPSYEQYF
-,TRBV6-1,TRBJ1-1,-,TGTGCCAGCACCGCCCACAGGGCGAACACTGAAGCTTTCTTT,CASTAHRANTEAFF
TRBD2,TRBV7-6,TRBJ2-3,many,TGTGCCAGCAGCTTAGTTCGGGGTAGCGGGGTCACAGATACGCAGTATTTT,CASSLVRGSGVTDTQYF
TRBD1,TRBV20-1,TRBJ2-7,many,TGCAGTGCTAGAGCCACCGACAGGGGGCGCGTTCACGAGCAGTACTTC,CSARATDRGRVHEQYF
TRBD2,TRBV4-2,TRBJ2-3,-,TGTGCCAGCAGCCAATTGCCCGGGACTAGCGGGAGGGAGAGCACAGATACGCAGTATTTT,CASSQLPGTSGRESTDTQYF
-,TRBV29-1,TRBJ1-1,once,TGCAGCGTTGGAAGAGGGATAGGGACACCGAACACTGAAGCTTTCTTT,CSVGRGIGTPNTEAFF
TRBD1,TRBV7-3,TRBJ1-1,-,TGTGCCAGCAGCTTAACGGGACAGCAGTCGGCTTTCTTT,CASSLTGQQSAFF
-,TRBV6-1,TRBJ1-2,few,TGTGCCAGCAAAGTAGGGGGTAACTATGGCTACACCTTC,CASKVGGNYGYTF
TRBD2,TRBV18,TRBJ2-7,-,TGTGCCAGCTCACCACCGGCGGGAGGGGCTTCCTACGAGCAGTACTTC,CASSPPAGGASYEQYF
TRBD2,TRBV19,TRBJ2-7,few,TGTGCCAGTAGTCTGAGAGGATCGAGGACTAGCTCCTACGAGCAGTACTTC,CASSLRGSRTSSYEQYF
-,TRBV9,TRBJ1-6,-,TGTGCCAGCAGCGTAGAGCCAAGGGGCTCTAATTCACCCCTCCACTTT,CASSVEPRGSNSPLHF
-,TRBV2,TRBJ1-4,-,TGTGCCAGCAGTGCCTTTTTGGGAGCTAATGAAAAACTGTTTTTT,CASSAFLGANEKLFF
-,TRBV5-1,TRBJ2-7,-,TGCGCCAGCTCACCTCCAAACCCGACAGATTCCTACGAGCAGTACTTC,CASSPPNPTDSYEQYF
TRBD2,TRBV6-2/TRBV6-3,TRBJ2-7,few,TGTGCCAGCAGTGGGGGCCTAGCGGGAGATGGCGAGCAGTACTTC,CASSGGLAGDGEQYF
-,TRBV4-1,TRBJ1-4,-,TGCGCCAGCAGCCAAGATCCGCCGCCAGCAACTAATGAAAAACTGTTTTTT,CASSQDPPPATNEKLFF
TRBD1,TRBV28,TRBJ1-1,many,TGTGCCAGCAGTTTAGGCAGGGGGCTTTCGACTTTCTTT,CASSLGRGLSTFF
TRBD2,TRBV7-2,TRBJ2-3,many,TGTGCCAGCAGCCGACTACGACTAGCGGGGTCCACGGGTACGCAGTATTTT,CASSRLRLAGSTGTQYF
TRBD1,TRBV12-3/TRBV12-4,TRBJ1-3,few,TGTGCCAGCAGTTTTAAATTCTGGGACAGGGTGAATGAAAGCTCTGGAAACACCATATATTTT,CASSFKFWDRVNESSGNTIYF
-,TRBV28,TRBJ1-5,few,TGTGCCAGCAGTCCCGACGACAAGGCGGGATATAGCAATCAGCCCCAGCATTTT,CASSPDDKAGYSNQPQHF